The source of this T cell receptor beta chain is a study of cytomegalovirus exposure and HLA in healthy donors. Study information: Of over 350 genotyped donors, 81% grouped in the Caucasian-associated ancestry cluster. Findings of the study overall: The productive fraction for most TCR beta V segments was about 90% or about 30% in an earlier analysis. The authors enumerated under 200 TCR beta chains as linked to cytomegalovirus. Immune exposure data for these donors was limited to CMV serostatus.

Regarding this clone: The antigen remains undetermined.

The PCR had 60 Vbeta and 13 Jbeta primers. This table comes from immunoSEQ multiplex PCR, and its TCRdb copy is limited to in-frame clones, with some not included. The data show under 200,000 clones, around three quarters seen once. The TCR was taken from a man aged 30-40 years in good health and CMV-seronegative. Sequences were obtained from PBMCs.

In DNA, the CDR3 is TGCGCCAGCAGTGAATTGGGGACGGAGGGAACCCAGTACTTC. Amino acid sequence: CASSELGTEGTQYF. The chain employs TRBV10-1 and TRBJ2-5; the D gene is possibly TRBD2 (6 bases). Germline V gene lookup returns CDR1 WNHNN and CDR2 SYGVQD (reference sequence). The V gene lost 3 bases and the J gene lost 8 bases, with 16 bases spanning the gap. This CDR3 is 14 amino acids long.